This T cell receptor (beta chain) was captured in a study of graft-versus-host responses after intestinal transplantation. Repertoires were generated with immunoSEQ multiplex PCR, while TCRdb's copy carries only in-frame clones and drops some. Among about 31,000 clones listed, roughly 80% were seen once. General study findings and limits: Clonal ratios of graft-versus-host to host-versus-graft in allografts were high for patients exhibiting graft-donor T cell macrochimerism. GvH clonotypes were identified within recipient marrow, with a subset emerging first in ileum or blood.

The length of the CDR3 is 17 residues. The germline gives CDR1 SGHAT, CDR2 FQNNGV. Losses at the gene ends were 5 bases for V and 0 bases for J; bases not matched to a gene: 11. Note on this clone: The antigen is unknown.

This receptor was identified in a human donor who received an intestinal transplant. Sequencing was performed on unstimulated CD8+ T cells sorted from spleen or lymph node cells, taken before intestinal transplant. V gene TRBV11-2 combines with J gene TRBJ2-7; 9 nucleotides align to TRBD2. The CDR3 DNA sequence: TGTGCCAGCAGCCCCTCGAGGGGACTAGCCAGCTCCTACGAGCAGTACTTC. Encoded protein: CASSPSRGLASSYEQYF.